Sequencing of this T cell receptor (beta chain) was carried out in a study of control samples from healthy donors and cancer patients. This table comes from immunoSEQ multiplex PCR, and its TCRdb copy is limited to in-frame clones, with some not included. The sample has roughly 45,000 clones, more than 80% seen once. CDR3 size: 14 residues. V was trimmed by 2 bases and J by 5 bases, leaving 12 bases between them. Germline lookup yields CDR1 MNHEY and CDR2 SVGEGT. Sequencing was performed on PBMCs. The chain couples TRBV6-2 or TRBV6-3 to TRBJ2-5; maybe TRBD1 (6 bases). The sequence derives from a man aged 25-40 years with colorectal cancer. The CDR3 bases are TGTGCCAGCAGTTACGGGACACTCGTTGAGACCCAGTACTTC. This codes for CASSYGTLVETQYF.